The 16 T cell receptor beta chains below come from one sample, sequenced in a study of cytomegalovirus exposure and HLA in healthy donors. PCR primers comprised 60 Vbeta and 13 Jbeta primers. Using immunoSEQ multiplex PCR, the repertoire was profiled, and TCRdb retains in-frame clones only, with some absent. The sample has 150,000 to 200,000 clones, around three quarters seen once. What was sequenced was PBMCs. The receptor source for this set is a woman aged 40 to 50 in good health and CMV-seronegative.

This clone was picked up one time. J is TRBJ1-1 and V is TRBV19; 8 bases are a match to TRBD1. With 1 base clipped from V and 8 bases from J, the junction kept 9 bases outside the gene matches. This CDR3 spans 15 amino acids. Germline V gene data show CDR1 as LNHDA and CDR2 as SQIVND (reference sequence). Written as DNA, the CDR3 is TGTGCCAGTAGTATAGCTTCTTTAGGACAGGGAGAAGCTTTCTTT. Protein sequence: CASSIASLGQGEAFF.

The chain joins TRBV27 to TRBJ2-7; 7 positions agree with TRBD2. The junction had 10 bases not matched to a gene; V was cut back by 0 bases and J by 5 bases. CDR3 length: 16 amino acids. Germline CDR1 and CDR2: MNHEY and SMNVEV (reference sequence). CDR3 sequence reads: CASSLSAGVVGNEQYF. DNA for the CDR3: TGTGCCAGCAGTTTATCGGCGGGAGTGGTTGGGAACGAGCAGTACTTC.

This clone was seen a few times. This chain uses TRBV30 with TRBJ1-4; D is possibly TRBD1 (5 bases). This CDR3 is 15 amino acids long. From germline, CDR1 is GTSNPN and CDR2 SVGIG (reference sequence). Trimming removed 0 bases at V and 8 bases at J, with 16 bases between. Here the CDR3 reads CAWSVLGGVGEKLFF. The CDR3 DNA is TGTGCCTGGAGTGTACTAGGAGGGGTTGGGGAAAAACTGTTTTTT.

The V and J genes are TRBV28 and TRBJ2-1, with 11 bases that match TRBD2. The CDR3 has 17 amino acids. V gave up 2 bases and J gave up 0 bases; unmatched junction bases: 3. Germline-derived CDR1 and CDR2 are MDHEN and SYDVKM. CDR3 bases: TGTGCCAGCAGTTTAAGTACTAGCGGGAGCTCCTACAATGAGCAGTTCTTC. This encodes CASSLSTSGSSYNEQFF. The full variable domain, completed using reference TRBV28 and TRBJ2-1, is DVKVTQSSRYLVKRTGEKVFLECVQDMDHENMFWYRQDPGLGLRLIYFSYDVKMKEKGDIPEGYSVSREKKERFSLILESASTNQTSMYLCASSLSTSGSSYNEQFFGPGTRLTVL.

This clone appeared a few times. The CDR3 DNA reads as TGTGCCATCAGTGGAGCCGACAGGGGGCCGAATGGCTACACCTTC. It specifies CAISGADRGPNGYTF. The rearrangement links TRBV10-3 to TRBJ1-2; 10 nucleotides align to TRBD1. The CDR3 is 15 residues long. Per germline, CDR1 ENHRY and CDR2 SYGVKD. With V trimmed by 4 bases and J by 6 bases, 8 bases remained unmatched.

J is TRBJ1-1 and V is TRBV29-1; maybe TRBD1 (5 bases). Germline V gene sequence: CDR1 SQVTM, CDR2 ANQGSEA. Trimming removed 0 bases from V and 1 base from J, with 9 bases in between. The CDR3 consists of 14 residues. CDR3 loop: CSVEDRGTNTEAFF. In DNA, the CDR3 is TGCAGCGTTGAAGATCGCGGGACGAACACTGAAGCTTTCTTT.

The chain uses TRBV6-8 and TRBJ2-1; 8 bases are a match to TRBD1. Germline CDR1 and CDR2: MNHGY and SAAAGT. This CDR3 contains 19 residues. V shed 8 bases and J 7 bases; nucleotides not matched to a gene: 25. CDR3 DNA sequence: TGTGCCAGCGTCGACTCGCGAACTAGACAGGGGTCCCAAGAAAATGAGCAGTTCTTC. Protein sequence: CASVDSRTRQGSQENEQFF.

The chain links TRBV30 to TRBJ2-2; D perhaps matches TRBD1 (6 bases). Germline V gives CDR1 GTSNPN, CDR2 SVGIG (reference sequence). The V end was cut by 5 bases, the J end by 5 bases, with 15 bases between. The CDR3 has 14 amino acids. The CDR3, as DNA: TGTGCCTGGGGGGCCGGGACACGAACCGGGGAGCTGTTTTTT. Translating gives CAWGAGTRTGELFF.

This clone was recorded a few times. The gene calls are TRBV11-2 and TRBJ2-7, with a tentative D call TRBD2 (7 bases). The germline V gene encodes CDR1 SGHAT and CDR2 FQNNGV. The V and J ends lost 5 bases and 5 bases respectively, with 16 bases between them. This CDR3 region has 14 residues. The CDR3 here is CASSPVRGTHEQYF. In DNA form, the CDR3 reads TGTGCCAGCAGCCCAGTGCGGGGGACACACGAGCAGTACTTC.

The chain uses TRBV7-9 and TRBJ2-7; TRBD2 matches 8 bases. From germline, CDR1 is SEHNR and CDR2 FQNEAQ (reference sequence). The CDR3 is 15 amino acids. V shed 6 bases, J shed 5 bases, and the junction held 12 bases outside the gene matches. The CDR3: CASSLAGSGKDEQYF. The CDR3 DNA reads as TGTGCCAGCAGTCTAGCGGGTAGCGGGAAAGACGAGCAGTACTTC.

The CDR3 coding sequence is TGTGCCAGCAGCTTGGGAGCTGGGGCCAACGTCCTGACTTTC. It yields the protein CASSLGAGANVLTF. This rearrangement joins TRBV5-6 to TRBJ2-6; no clear D. The CDR3 spans 14 residues. Per germline, CDR1 SGHDT and CDR2 YYEEEE. V was shortened by 0 bases and J by 2 bases, with 3 bases between the two germline ends.

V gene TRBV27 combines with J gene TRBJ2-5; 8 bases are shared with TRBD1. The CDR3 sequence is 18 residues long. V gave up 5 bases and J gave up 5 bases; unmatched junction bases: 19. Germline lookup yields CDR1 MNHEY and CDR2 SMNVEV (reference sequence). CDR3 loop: CASSPANSPGGAGETQYF. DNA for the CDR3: TGTGCCAGCAGTCCCGCAAATTCGCCAGGGGGCGCAGGGGAGACCCAGTACTTC.

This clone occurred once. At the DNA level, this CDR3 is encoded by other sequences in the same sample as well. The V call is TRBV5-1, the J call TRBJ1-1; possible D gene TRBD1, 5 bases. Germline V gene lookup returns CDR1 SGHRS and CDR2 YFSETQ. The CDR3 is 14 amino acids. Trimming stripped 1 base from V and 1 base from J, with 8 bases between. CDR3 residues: CASSLRGENTEAFF. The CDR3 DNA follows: TGCGCCAGCAGCTTGCGGGGGGAGAACACTGAAGCTTTCTTT.

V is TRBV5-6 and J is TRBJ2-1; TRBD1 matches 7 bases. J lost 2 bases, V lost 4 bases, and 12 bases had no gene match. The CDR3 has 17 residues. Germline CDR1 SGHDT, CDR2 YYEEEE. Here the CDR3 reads CASSTYAGTATYNEQFF. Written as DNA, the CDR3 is TGTGCCAGCAGCACCTACGCCGGGACAGCCACCTACAATGAGCAGTTCTTC.

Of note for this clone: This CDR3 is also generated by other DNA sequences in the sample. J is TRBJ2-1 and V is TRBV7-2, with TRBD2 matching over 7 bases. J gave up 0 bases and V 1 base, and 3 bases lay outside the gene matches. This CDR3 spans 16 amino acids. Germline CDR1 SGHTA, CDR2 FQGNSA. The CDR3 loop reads CASSLDGGSSYNEQFF. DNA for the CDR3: TGTGCCAGCAGCTTAGACGGCGGGAGCTCCTACAATGAGCAGTTCTTC. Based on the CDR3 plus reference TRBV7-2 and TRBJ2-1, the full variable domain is GAGVSQSPSNKVTEKGKDVELRCDPISGHTALYWYRQSLGQGLEFLIYFQGNSAPDKSGLPSDRFSAERTGGSVSTLTIQRTQQEDSAVYLCASSLDGGSSYNEQFFGPGTRLTVL.

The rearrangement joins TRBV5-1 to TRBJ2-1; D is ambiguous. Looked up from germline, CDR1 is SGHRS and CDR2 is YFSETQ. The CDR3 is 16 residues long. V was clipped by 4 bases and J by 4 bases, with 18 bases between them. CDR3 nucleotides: TGCGCCAGCAGCCCCGCCCCTAGTGTCCTTTACAATGAGCAGTTCTTC. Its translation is CASSPAPSVLYNEQFF.